This is a list of T cell receptor beta chains from one sample in a study of blood T cell repertoires in COVID-19. Assay: immunoSEQ multiplex PCR; the TCRdb copy retains only in-frame clones and omits some. In the table there are 60,000 to 65,000 clones, around four fifths of which are singletons. The material sequenced was peripheral blood. These receptors came from a woman of 80 years or more with active or convalescent COVID-19. Each CDR3 is given with its conserved first and last residue. Fields, in order: clone size, J gene, V gene, D gene, CDR3 protein, CDR3 DNA. D genes are given only for firm matches. Part of the rows lack a size; the others show once, few, many or a class for expanded clones.

>-|TRBJ1-2|TRBV6-5|TRBD1
CASRGGTGANYGYTF
TGTGCCAGCAGGGGGGGGACAGGTGCTAACTATGGCTACACCTTC
>many|TRBJ2-1|TRBV10-3|-
CAISEPTRVGSQGSYNEQFF
TGTGCCATCAGTGAGCCCACCCGCGTGGGCTCGCAGGGCTCCTACAATGAGCAGTTCTTC
>few|TRBJ1-2|TRBV10-3|TRBD1
CAISQTGTNGYTF
TGTGCCATCAGCCAGACAGGGACGAACGGCTACACCTTC
>few|TRBJ1-2|TRBV10-3|-
CAISEARLSSGYTF
TGTGCCATCAGTGAGGCCAGGCTCTCTTCAGGCTACACCTTC
>once|TRBJ2-7|TRBV25-1|TRBD2
CASSDRQSGGQEQYF
TGTGCCAGCAGTGATCGGCAAAGCGGGGGACAAGAGCAGTACTTC
>-|TRBJ1-6|TRBV18|-
CASSLNVGQDSPLHF
TGTGCCAGCTCACTCAACGTGGGTCAGGATTCACCCCTCCACTTT
>-|TRBJ2-2|TRBV9|TRBD1
CASSAGQVGTGELFF
TGTGCCAGCAGCGCTGGACAGGTCGGGACCGGGGAGCTGTTTTTT
>-|TRBJ2-3|TRBV6-5|TRBD2
CASRKRGGGDTQYF
TGTGCCAGCAGGAAGCGGGGGGGTGGAGATACGCAGTATTTT
>-|TRBJ1-2|TRBV30|TRBD1
CAWSLAQGQGAF
TGTGCCTGGAGTCTAGCACAGGGCCAGGGGGCCTTC
>-|TRBJ1-1|TRBV5-1|TRBD1
CASSDTGGWANTEAFF
TGCGCCAGCAGCGATACAGGGGGCTGGGCGAACACTGAAGCTTTCTTT
>-|TRBJ2-2|TRBV11-3|-
CASSLSRGTGELFF
TGTGCCAGCAGCTTAAGCAGGGGCACCGGGGAGCTGTTTTTT
>-|TRBJ1-6|TRBV3-1/TRBV3-2|-
CASSQASSPLHF
TGTGCCAGCAGCCAAGCCTCGTCACCCCTCCACTTT
>-|TRBJ2-1|TRBV7-3|-
CASSLSGQNNEQFF
TGTGCCAGCAGCTTAAGTGGCCAGAACAATGAGCAGTTCTTC